This passage covers 4 T cell receptor beta chains from one sample sequenced in a study of cytomegalovirus exposure and HLA in healthy donors. A multiplex PCR was run with 60 Vbeta primers and 13 Jbeta primers. Sequencing was performed with immunoSEQ multiplex PCR; in TCRdb, only in-frame clones are kept and a portion is missing. Of under 200,000 clones in the sample, about 72% were seen once. Specimen: PBMCs. Receptors originate from a man aged 30 to 39 in good health and CMV-seropositive.

CDR3 sequence: CASSQGFNNSPLHF. The CDR3, as DNA: TGCGCCAGCAGCCAAGGTTTCAATAATTCACCCCTCCACTTT. The chain couples TRBV4-1 to TRBJ1-6; D not certain. Trimming pared 1 base from V and 5 bases from J, leaving 6 bases between. The CDR3 is 14 amino acids. In germline, CDR1 is MGHRA, CDR2 YSYEKL.

The chain employs TRBV6-7 and TRBJ1-2; TRBD1 matches 10 bases. TRBV6-7 is marked as an open reading frame, function uncertain. This CDR3 has 14 residues. V gave up 7 bases and J gave up 7 bases; unmatched junction bases: 9. The DNA for the CDR3 is TGTGCCAGCATCCGACAGGGGGCGGTCTGTGGCTACACCTTC. Translated, it gives CASIRQGAVCGYTF.

V is TRBV29-1 and J is TRBJ2-5; no firm D call. Trimming took 5 bases from V and 5 from J, leaving 3 bases between them. The CDR3 contains 9 residues. Germline CDR1 is SQVTM and CDR2 is ANQGSEA. This CDR3 is CSVHETQYF. CDR3 DNA sequence: TGCAGCGTTCATGAGACCCAGTACTTC.

Of note for this clone: The CDR3 end shows no conserved phenylalanine or tryptophan, and so a read error is likely. The chain has TRBV6-5 and TRBJ1-2; 7 bases agree with TRBD1. This CDR3 spans 12 amino acids. In germline, CDR1 is MNHEY, CDR2 SVGAGI. J lost 5 bases, V lost 9 bases, and 6 bases had no gene match. CDR3 coding DNA: TGTGCCAGTACGGGGACAGATTATGGCTACACCTCC. This codes for CASTGTDYGYTS.